This T cell receptor (beta chain) was identified in a study of blood T cell repertoires in COVID-19. Only in-frame clones appear in the TCRdb table, and some are missing; sequencing was by immunoSEQ multiplex PCR. In the table there are around 220,000 clones, around 84% of which are singletons. The CDR3 is 15 amino acids. The germline V and J ends were trimmed by 5 bases and 2 bases, with 14 bases remaining between them. Germline CDR1 is SGHRS and CDR2 is YFSETQ. Sample: peripheral blood. The V and J genes are TRBV5-1 and TRBJ2-1; D unresolved. This clonotype was obtained from a man in his thirties or forties with active or convalescent COVID-19. In nucleotides, the CDR3 is TGCGCCAGCAGACCCTCTGCGGCCCCCTACAATGAGCAGTTCTTC. Amino acids: CASRPSAAPYNEQFF.